These 32 T cell receptor beta chains came from one sample sequenced in a study of naive and memory T cell subsets. An equimolar mix of two oligonucleotides served as the beta constant-region primer for TRBC1 and TRBC2. TCRdb re-analysed the UMI-ligation and nested PCR reads in MiXCR, keeping a single row per CDR3 protein. This table holds 81,000 or so distinct CDR3 sequences, roughly 7% found once. Sequences were obtained from central memory CD4+ T cells from blood. The receptors were sampled from a human donor in good health.

Ten or more counts support this clonotype. V is TRBV5-1 and J is TRBJ2-5; tentatively, D is TRBD1 or TRBD2 (5 bases each). Deletions cut 4 bases from V and 0 bases from J, with 13 bases between. Germline CDR1 and CDR2: SGHRS and YFSETQ. The CDR3 is 15 residues long. CDR3 residues: CASSAGTLYQETQYF. CDR3 in DNA: TGCGCCAGCAGCGCCGGGACCCTCTACCAAGAGACCCAGTACTTC. Full variable domain (remainder filled in from reference TRBV5-1 and TRBJ2-5): KAGVTQTPRYLIKTRGQQVTLSCSPISGHRSVSWYQQTPGQGLQFLFEYFSETQRNKGNFPGRFSGRQFSNSRSEMNVSTLELGDSALYLCASSAGTLYQETQYFGPGTRLLVL.

The chain joins TRBV20-1 to TRBJ1-1, with TRBD1 matching 7 bases. V shed 2 bases and J 5 bases; nucleotides not matched to a gene: 8. Per the germline V gene, CDR1 is DFQATT and CDR2 is SNEGSKA (reference sequence). The CDR3 is made up of 14 amino acids. For the CDR3, the DNA is TGCAGTGCTAGACGGCAGGGGGTGAGTACTGAAGCTTTCTTT. Protein sequence: CSARRQGVSTEAFF.

This clonotype was counted many times. The chain combines TRBV5-1 with TRBJ1-4; D is unresolved. This CDR3 has 16 amino acids. V shed 0 bases and J shed 0 bases, with 9 bases lying between them. Per germline, CDR1 SGHRS and CDR2 YFSETQ. This CDR3 reads CASSLGRIATNEKLFF. CDR3 in DNA: TGCGCCAGCAGCTTGGGCAGGATTGCAACTAATGAAAAACTGTTTTTT.

This clonotype was seen only a few times. This chain uses TRBV14 with TRBJ1-1; D may be TRBD1 (5 bases). The V gene lost 4 bases and the J gene lost 3 bases, with 15 bases spanning the gap. CDR1 SGHDN and CDR2 FVKESK come from the germline V gene. The CDR3 totals 15 residues. The DNA for the CDR3 is TGTGCCAGCAGCCCACACCGGGGGAGGGACACTGAAGCTTTCTTT. Translated, it gives CASSPHRGRDTEAFF.

The chain has TRBV20-1 and TRBJ2-2; possible D gene TRBD2, 7 bases. V lost 0 bases and J 4 bases, leaving 15 bases between the germline ends. Germline assignment: CDR1 DFQATT and CDR2 SNEGSKA (reference sequence). There are 16 residues in the CDR3. CDR3 amino acids: CSARERVAGATGELFF. Written as DNA, the CDR3 is TGCAGTGCTAGAGAGAGGGTGGCGGGGGCCACCGGGGAGCTGTTTTTT.

The chain has TRBV6-2 or TRBV6-3 and TRBJ2-7, with 12 bases fitting TRBD2. Germline V gene data show CDR1 as MNHEY and CDR2 as SVGEGT. This CDR3 comprises 14 residues. V trimming: 6 bases; J trimming: 5 bases; junction bases outside the gene matches: 5. CDR3 DNA sequence: TGTGCCAGCAGGCCTAGCGGGAGGGCGAACGAGCAGTACTTC. Translation: CASRPSGRANEQYF.

This clonotype came up many times. The rearrangement joins TRBV29-1 to TRBJ1-1; weak D call: TRBD1 (6 bases). Trimming pared 4 bases from V and 10 bases from J, leaving 22 bases between. Germline CDR1 reads SQVTM; CDR2 reads ANQGSEA. CDR3 length: 14 residues. CDR3 coding DNA: TGCAGCGTTGGGAGGGGACAACAGGGTATCGTAGCTTTCTTT. Amino acids: CSVGRGQQGIVAFF.

This clonotype occurred a few times. The CDR3 loop reads CASSYFDSPYGYTF. The DNA of the CDR3 is TGTGCCAGCAGTTACTTCGACAGTCCGTATGGCTACACCTTC. This chain connects TRBV6-2 or TRBV6-3 to TRBJ1-2, with a tentative D call TRBD1 (5 bases). The germline gives CDR1 MNHEY, CDR2 SVGEGT. The CDR3 is 14 amino acids. Trimming shortened V by 1 base and J by 5 bases, and 11 bases separated the two germline ends.

This clonotype was seen a few times. V and J are TRBV6-2 or TRBV6-3 and TRBJ1-2, with 9 positions matching TRBD1. With 6 bases clipped from V and 7 bases from J, the junction kept 6 bases outside the gene matches. Per germline, CDR1 MNHEY and CDR2 SVGEGT. The CDR3 is made up of 13 amino acids. CDR3 in amino acids: CASRPGTGSGYTF. In DNA form, the CDR3 reads TGTGCCAGCAGACCCGGGACAGGGTCTGGCTACACCTTC.

This clonotype was detected a few times. The chain employs TRBV12-3 or TRBV12-4 and TRBJ2-7; the match to TRBD2 covers 7 bases. V was pared by 4 bases and J by 0 bases, with 0 bases of the junction left unmatched. The CDR3 consists of 13 residues. The CDR3 coding sequence is TGTGCCAGCAGTTGGACTAGCTCCTACGAGCAGTACTTC. It encodes CASSWTSSYEQYF.

The V call is TRBV7-6, the J call TRBJ2-1, with 10 bases that match TRBD2. This CDR3 spans 16 amino acids. V was clipped by 2 bases and J by 0 bases; unmatched bases: 1. CDR1 is SGHVS, CDR2 FNYEAQ, per germline. DNA of the CDR3: TGTGCCAGCAGCTTACTAGCGGGAGCCTCCTACAATGAGCAGTTCTTC. It translates to CASSLLAGASYNEQFF. Variable domain in full (rest from reference TRBV7-6 and TRBJ2-1): GAGVSQSPRYKVTKRGQDVALRCDPISGHVSLYWYRQALGQGPEFLTYFNYEAQQDKSGLPNDRFSAERPEGSISTLTIQRTEQRDSAMYRCASSLLAGASYNEQFFGPGTRLTVL.

This clonotype was observed many times. In DNA, the CDR3 is TGTGCCAGCGCTAACACAGGGCGCGAGCAGTACTTC. Encoded protein: CASANTGREQYF. The chain recombines TRBV2 with TRBJ2-7, with D tentatively TRBD1 (6 bases). The CDR3 runs to 12 residues. Per germline, CDR1 SNHLY and CDR2 FYNNEI. V lost 8 bases and J 6 bases, leaving 14 bases between the germline ends.

This clonotype was seen repeatedly, ten times or more. The chain uses TRBV10-3 and TRBJ1-1; D may be TRBD1 (6 bases). The germline CDR1 and CDR2 sequences are ENHRY and SYGVKD. Trimming cost V 3 bases and J 2 bases, with 10 bases left between them. The CDR3 is made up of 14 amino acids. The CDR3 loop is CAISEAGANTEAFF. The CDR3 bases are TGTGCCATCAGTGAAGCAGGGGCTAACACTGAAGCTTTCTTT.

This clonotype was counted many times. The genes are TRBV6-2 or TRBV6-3 and TRBJ2-1; D is uncertain. Germline CDR1 reads MNHEY; CDR2 reads SVGEGT. The CDR3 is 11 residues long. Trimming removed 10 bases from V and 3 bases from J, with 7 bases in between. The CDR3 loop is CATLVYNEQFF. CDR3 coding DNA: TGTGCCACCCTGGTCTACAATGAGCAGTTCTTC.

The chain has TRBV3-1 and TRBJ2-3; 12 nucleotides line up with TRBD2. CDR1 is LGHDT and CDR2 is YNNKEL in the germline V gene (reference sequence). This CDR3 is built from 14 residues. The V segment lost 5 bases and the J segment 9 bases; nucleotides outside the gene matches: 6. The CDR3 protein is CASSSTSGSRTQYF. The DNA of the CDR3 is TGTGCCAGCAGCTCGACTAGCGGGAGTAGGACGCAGTATTTT.

The chain links TRBV19 to TRBJ1-5, with D perhaps matching TRBD1 (5 bases). V shed 7 bases and J shed 2 bases, with 12 bases lying between them. This CDR3 is built from 14 residues. The germline gives CDR1 LNHDA, CDR2 SQIVND (reference sequence). The CDR3 DNA reads as TGTGCCAGTAAGGACACCGTCGGCAATCAGCCCCAGCATTTT. Amino acids: CASKDTVGNQPQHF.

The table lists this clonotype with many counts. CDR3 in amino acids: CSASLMGAGVGDEQFF. DNA of the CDR3: TGCAGTGCTAGCCTGATGGGGGCAGGGGTGGGCGATGAGCAGTTCTTC. The V call is TRBV20-1, the J call TRBJ2-1, with D possibly matching TRBD1 (6 bases). Trimming left V 3 bases short and J 8 bases short, with 23 bases between. The germline gives CDR1 DFQATT, CDR2 SNEGSKA (reference sequence). CDR3 length: 16 residues.

This clonotype appeared a few times. The chain uses TRBV28 and TRBJ2-1; a possible D gene is TRBD2 (6 bases). The CDR3 covers 12 residues. The germline V gene has CDR1 MDHEN and CDR2 SYDVKM. V lost 3 bases and J lost 13, with 13 bases in between. In DNA form, the CDR3 reads TGTGCCAGCAGTTTGTTAGGCGGGGCCCAGTTCTTC. Protein: CASSLLGGAQFF.

In this sample, this clonotype turned up a few times. The chain couples TRBV12-3 or TRBV12-4 to TRBJ2-3; the D call may be TRBD1 or TRBD2 (6 bases each). The length of the CDR3 is 16 residues. V lost 6 bases and J lost 4, with 20 bases in between. The CDR3 loop reads CASREGGKLQADTQYF. In nucleotides, the CDR3 is TGTGCCAGCAGGGAAGGGGGGAAACTTCAGGCAGATACGCAGTATTTT.

The rearrangement uses TRBV18 and TRBJ2-2; TRBD1 agrees at 10 bases. Trimming took 3 bases from V and 0 from J; bases not matched to a gene: 7. From germline, CDR1 is KGHSH and CDR2 LQKENI. This CDR3 comprises 18 residues. In nucleotides, the CDR3 is TGTGCCAGCTCACCGATACGGACAGGGGGGGCGAACACCGGGGAGCTGTTTTTT. This gives the protein CASSPIRTGGANTGELFF. The full variable domain, with the rest looked up from reference TRBV18 and TRBJ2-2, is NAGVMQNPRHLVRRRGQEARLRCSPMKGHSHVYWYRQLPEEGLKFMVYLQKENIIDESGMPKERFSAEFPKEGPSILRIQQVVRGDSAAYFCASSPIRTGGANTGELFFGEGSRLTVL.

This clonotype was recorded a few times. The rearrangement uses TRBV20-1 and TRBJ1-6, with D tentatively TRBD1 (5 bases). CDR1 DFQATT and CDR2 SNEGSKA come from the germline V gene (reference sequence). The V gene lost 0 bases and the J gene lost 10 bases, with 19 bases spanning the gap. The CDR3 contains 16 residues. In DNA, the CDR3 is TGCAGTGCTAGAGATTTTGTGGGAGGGGCAGGGTCACCCCTCCACTTT. This encodes CSARDFVGGAGSPLHF.

This clonotype was counted at least ten times. This chain connects TRBV7-2 to TRBJ1-2; D is unclear. The CDR3 runs 12 residues. Germline CDR1 reads SGHTA; CDR2 reads FQGNSA. V was clipped by 5 bases and J by 0 bases, with 4 bases between them. CDR3 loop: CASSQTNYGYTF. The DNA for the CDR3 is TGTGCCAGCAGCCAAACTAACTATGGCTACACCTTC.

This clonotype was seen a few times. The V call is TRBV6-6, the J call TRBJ2-7; 8 bases fit TRBD2. With 4 bases clipped from V and 3 bases from J, the junction kept 2 bases outside the gene matches. Germline lookup yields CDR1 MNHNY and CDR2 SVGAGI (reference sequence). This CDR3 has 13 amino acids. The CDR3 sequence is CASSLAGHYEQYF. The CDR3 coding sequence is TGTGCCAGCAGTTTAGCGGGGCACTACGAGCAGTACTTC.

In its sample, this clonotype was seen many times. V and J are TRBV4-2 and TRBJ1-2; the D is unclear. The V end was cut by 1 base, the J end by 5 bases, with 14 bases between. The CDR3 spans 15 residues. Germline CDR1 LGHNA, CDR2 YNFKEQ. The CDR3 DNA reads as TGTGCCAGCAGCCAAGGTGAAAGGAAGATTTATGGCTACACCTTC. The encoded protein is CASSQGERKIYGYTF.

This clonotype was found many times. The chain joins TRBV12-3 or TRBV12-4 to TRBJ1-2; weak D call: TRBD1 (6 bases). The CDR3 runs to 12 residues. The V end was cut by 8 bases, the J end by 7 bases, with 14 bases between. CDR3 protein: CASAVGGAGYTF. The CDR3 bases are TGTGCCAGCGCTGTTGGGGGGGCTGGCTACACCTTC.

There are many counts of this clonotype. The V call is TRBV27, the J call TRBJ1-1; maybe TRBD1 (6 bases). V shed 4 bases and J shed 12 bases, with 12 bases lying between them. The CDR3 is 11 residues long. Germline V CDR1 and CDR2: MNHEY, SMNVEV (reference sequence). The CDR3 protein is CASSSLRGTFF. CDR3 coding DNA: TGTGCCAGCAGTTCCCTGAGGGGGACTTTCTTT.

This clonotype was observed many times. This chain connects TRBV10-3 to TRBJ2-7, with D unclear. Germline CDR1 and CDR2: ENHRY and SYGVKD. The CDR3 runs 11 residues. The V end was cut by 8 bases, the J end by 0 bases, with 5 bases between. CDR3 loop: CAIASSYEQYF. Written as DNA, the CDR3 is TGTGCCATCGCGAGCTCCTACGAGCAGTACTTC.

This clonotype was seen many times. The CDR3 protein is CASSLYGDSHQPQHF. In nucleotides, the CDR3 is TGCGCCAGCAGCTTGTACGGGGACAGTCATCAGCCCCAGCATTTT. This chain connects TRBV5-1 to TRBJ1-5, with 7 bases matching TRBD1. Germline-derived CDR1 and CDR2 are SGHRS and YFSETQ. The CDR3 runs 15 residues. J gave up 5 bases and V 1 base, and 6 bases lay outside the gene matches.

This clonotype was seen repeatedly, ten times or more. J is TRBJ2-3 and V is TRBV29-1; D perhaps matches TRBD1 (5 bases). Trimming took 1 base from V and 2 from J, leaving 7 bases between them. The CDR3 covers 13 residues. CDR1 SQVTM and CDR2 ANQGSEA come from the germline V gene. CDR3 in amino acids: CSVEGQNTDTQYF. The CDR3 DNA follows: TGCAGCGTTGAAGGACAGAACACAGATACGCAGTATTTT.

This chain uses TRBV9 with TRBJ2-6; D is uncertain. CDR1 and CDR2 from the germline V gene are SGDLS and YYNGEE. Trimming stripped 4 bases from V and 4 bases from J, with 12 bases between. CDR3 length equals 15 residues. CDR3 sequence reads: CASSPFITGANVLTF. The CDR3 DNA is TGTGCCAGCAGCCCCTTTATAACCGGGGCCAACGTCCTGACTTTC.

This clonotype was seen ten or more times. V usage is TRBV28 and J usage is TRBJ1-6; a possible D gene is TRBD1 (5 bases). V was pared by 9 bases and J by 7 bases, with 19 bases between. Germline V lookup: CDR1 MDHEN, CDR2 SYDVKM. This CDR3 region has 15 residues. The CDR3 reads CARKKTQGANSPLHF. In DNA, the CDR3 is TGTGCCAGAAAGAAAACTCAGGGAGCGAATTCACCCCTCCACTTT.

The V gene is TRBV7-8, the J gene TRBJ1-5; 9 positions agree with TRBD1. CDR1 is SGHVS, CDR2 FQNEAQ, per germline. The length of the CDR3 is 19 residues. Germline trimming cut 1 base from V and 3 bases from J; bases unmatched to any gene: 13. The CDR3 loop reads CASSLGDRVGWGYNQPQHF. CDR3 nucleotide sequence: TGTGCCAGCAGCTTAGGGGACAGGGTGGGGTGGGGTTACAATCAGCCCCAGCATTTT.